What follows are 12 T cell receptor beta chains derived from one specimen sequenced in a study of T cell repertoires in cytomegalovirus infection. TCRdb re-called the reads through MiXCR, storing one row per CDR3 protein. Here the sample spans about 450,000 distinct CDR3 sequences, about 33% being singletons. Material: PBMCs. These receptors came from a human donor in good health (CMV status not recorded). Some clones in this sample may be carry-over from other donors' samples.

This clonotype was seen a few times. This chain links TRBV7-8 with TRBJ1-2, with 8 bases lining up with TRBD1. The CDR3 has 15 residues. The germline gives CDR1 SGHVS, CDR2 FQNEAQ. The V segment lost 5 bases and the J segment 4 bases; nucleotides outside the gene matches: 9. The CDR3 reads CASSPGPGQAYGYTF. The CDR3 nucleotides are TGTGCCAGCAGCCCGGGCCCGGGACAGGCCTATGGCTACACCTTC.

This clonotype was observed many times. The V and J genes are TRBV11-3 and TRBJ2-2, with no clear D. Germline V gives CDR1 SGHNT, CDR2 YENEEA. The CDR3 has 13 amino acids. The V end was cut by 1 base, the J end by 6 bases, with 6 bases between. Written as DNA, the CDR3 is TGTGCCAGCAGCTTAGGGAGTCCCGGGGAGCTGTTTTTT. Translated: CASSLGSPGELFF.

This clonotype was observed many times. The chain recombines TRBV6-1 with TRBJ2-3, with 10 bases lining up with TRBD1. Germline values: CDR1 MNHNS, CDR2 SASEGT. V lost 6 bases and J lost 8; bases outside the gene matches: 8. There are 14 residues in the CDR3. The CDR3 DNA reads TGTGCCAGCAGGGACAGGGGGACCAGCAGTACGCAGTATTTT. Translation gives CASRDRGTSSTQYF.

The chain has TRBV20-1 and TRBJ2-2, with 8 bases that match TRBD1. There are 15 residues in the CDR3. The V and J ends lost 0 bases and 6 bases, in that order; junction bases with no gene match: 6. Looked up from germline, CDR1 is DFQATT and CDR2 is SNEGSKA (reference sequence). The CDR3 DNA follows: TGCAGTGCTAGAGACCCGACAGGGGCGGCCGGGGAGCTGTTTTTT. Amino acid sequence: CSARDPTGAAGELFF.

The CDR3 reads CASSLAGQGGNTIYF. The CDR3 bases are TGTGCCAGCAGCTTAGCGGGACAGGGTGGAAACACCATATATTTT. The chain is built from TRBV7-8 and TRBJ1-3; 9 bases match TRBD1. Germline lookup yields CDR1 SGHVS and CDR2 FQNEAQ. This CDR3 is built from 15 residues. V was clipped by 0 bases and J by 3 bases; unmatched bases: 0.

The CDR3 sequence: CASSEVQGKNIQYF. CDR3 DNA: TGTGCCAGCAGTGAAGTACAGGGTAAAAACATTCAGTACTTC. The chain links TRBV6-1 to TRBJ2-4; the D gene is possibly TRBD1 (6 bases). Per germline, CDR1 MNHNS and CDR2 SASEGT. The V gene lost 1 base and the J gene lost 4 bases, with 8 bases spanning the gap. The CDR3 extends over 14 amino acids.

The chain employs TRBV20-1 and TRBJ2-5; possible D gene TRBD2, 5 bases. Trimming took 7 bases from V and 5 from J, leaving 8 bases between them. The CDR3 loop spans 10 amino acids. The germline CDR1 and CDR2 sequences are DFQATT and SNEGSKA (reference sequence). The CDR3 loop reads CSVLAETQYF. As DNA, the CDR3 is TGCAGTGTCTTAGCGGAGACCCAGTACTTC.

Concerning this clonotype itself: The junction shows a germline mismatch at one end, possibly a read error. The chain links TRBV4-1 to TRBJ1-6; possible D gene TRBD1, 6 bases. CDR1 is MGHRA and CDR2 is YSYEKL in the germline V gene. The CDR3 contains 15 residues. DNA for the CDR3: TGTGCCAGCAGCCAAGAACAGGGAGCGGGTTCACCCCTCCACTTT. Translation gives CASSQEQGAGSPLHF.

Turning to this clonotype: A much bigger clone sits one base away, suggesting this may be a read error. The conserved phenylalanine or tryptophan normally closing the CDR3 is absent here, so this likely arose from a read error. The chain is built from TRBV7-6 and TRBJ2-1, with TRBD2 matching over 16 bases. The CDR3 extends over 17 amino acids. V lost 5 bases and J lost 4; bases outside the gene matches: 5. CDR1 is SGHVS and CDR2 is FNYEAQ in the germline V gene. CDR3 sequence (DNA): TGTGCCAGCAGCATGGGACTAGCGGGGGGGATATACAATGAGCAGTTCTTA. Translation gives CASSMGLAGGIYNEQFL.

This chain connects TRBV7-6 to TRBJ2-7; 9 bases line up with TRBD1. This CDR3 is 19 amino acids long. V lost 3 bases to trimming and J lost 2 bases; unmatched junction nucleotides: 17. Germline V gene data show CDR1 as SGHVS and CDR2 as FNYEAQ. CDR3 region: CASSLRTGDPPNTPYEQYF. CDR3 bases: TGTGCCAGCAGCTTGCGGACAGGGGACCCGCCCAATACCCCCTACGAGCAGTACTTC.

The chain is built from TRBV27 and TRBJ2-1; D possibly matches TRBD1 or TRBD2 (5 bases each). Germline assignment: CDR1 MNHEY and CDR2 SMNVEV (reference sequence). The CDR3 length is 12 residues. V lost 3 bases, J lost 10 bases, and 10 bases lay in between. The CDR3 spells CASSLPGQEQFF. Here the CDR3 DNA reads TGTGCCAGCAGTTTGCCGGGGCAGGAGCAGTTCTTC.

This rearrangement joins TRBV4-2 to TRBJ2-7; no clear D gene. Trimming removed 4 bases from V and 3 bases from J, with 16 bases in between. Germline loops: CDR1 LGHNA, CDR2 YNFKEQ. This CDR3 is built from 15 residues. In DNA, the CDR3 is TGTGCCAGCAGCCCCGCCCGGACGGACGACTACGAGCAGTACTTC. This codes for CASSPARTDDYEQYF.